This TCR beta chain was profiled in a study of blood T cell repertoires in COVID-19. Turning to the study itself: Samples came from the United States, Italy and Spain, spanning acute and convalescent COVID-19.

Methods used by the authors: By means of reference gene primer amplification, nucleated cell counts were estimated. Repertoires were generated with immunoSEQ multiplex PCR, while TCRdb's copy carries only in-frame clones and drops some. V and J calls and clone size are as listed in that table; D and trimming were resolved from the DNA. The sample holds a few hundred thousand clones; 75% to 90% are singletons and the top ten take over 0.95%. Participant-reported clinical history was the basis for cohort assignment. Two negative PCRs, clearance, or symptom resolution were required of recovered Cohort 3 donors. CDR1 is KGHDR and CDR2 is SFDVKD in the germline V gene. There are 15 residues in the CDR3. V was pared by 4 bases and J by 2 bases, with 4 bases of the junction left unmatched.

The receptor was derived from a man between 18 and 35 years old who had recovered from COVID-19. V and J are TRBV24-1 and TRBJ2-1; 7 nucleotides align to TRBD1. The sequencing sample was made of PBMCs or T cells enriched from blood (not recorded which). The CDR3 region has the DNA TGTGCCACCAGTGAAAACAGGGGCACCTACAATGAGCAGTTCTTC. This codes for CATSENRGTYNEQFF.